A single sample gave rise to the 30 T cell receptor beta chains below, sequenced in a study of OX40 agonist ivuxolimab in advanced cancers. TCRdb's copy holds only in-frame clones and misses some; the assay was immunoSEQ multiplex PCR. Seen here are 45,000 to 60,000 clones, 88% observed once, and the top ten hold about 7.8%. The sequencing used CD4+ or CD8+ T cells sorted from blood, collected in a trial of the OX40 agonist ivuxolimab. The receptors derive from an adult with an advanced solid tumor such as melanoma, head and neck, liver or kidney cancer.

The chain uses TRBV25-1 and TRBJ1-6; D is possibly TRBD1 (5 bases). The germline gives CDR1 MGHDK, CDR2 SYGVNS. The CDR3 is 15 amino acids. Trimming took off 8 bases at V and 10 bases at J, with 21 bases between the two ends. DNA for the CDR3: TGTGCCAGCTCCCGGGACCACCTCGGAGAATCACCCCTCCACTTT. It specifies CASSRDHLGESPLHF.

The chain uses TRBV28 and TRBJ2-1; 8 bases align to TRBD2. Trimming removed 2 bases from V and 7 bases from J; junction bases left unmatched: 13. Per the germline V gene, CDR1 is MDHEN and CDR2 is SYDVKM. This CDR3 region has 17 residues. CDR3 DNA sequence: TGTGCCAGCAGTTTAGTATCTAAGCGGGAGTTAAAGAATGAGCAGTTCTTC. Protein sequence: CASSLVSKRELKNEQFF.

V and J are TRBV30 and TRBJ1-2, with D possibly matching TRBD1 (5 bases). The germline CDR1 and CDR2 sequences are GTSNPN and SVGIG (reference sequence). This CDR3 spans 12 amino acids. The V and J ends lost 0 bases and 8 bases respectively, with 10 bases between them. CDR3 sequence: CAWSVRHRGYTF. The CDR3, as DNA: TGTGCCTGGAGTGTACGTCACAGGGGCTACACCTTC. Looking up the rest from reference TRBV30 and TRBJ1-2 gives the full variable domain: SQTIHQWPATLVQPVGSPLSLECTVEGTSNPNLYWYRQAAGRGLQLLFYSVGIGQISSEVPQNLSASRPQDRQFILSSKKLLLSDSGFYLCAWSVRHRGYTFGSGTRLTVV.

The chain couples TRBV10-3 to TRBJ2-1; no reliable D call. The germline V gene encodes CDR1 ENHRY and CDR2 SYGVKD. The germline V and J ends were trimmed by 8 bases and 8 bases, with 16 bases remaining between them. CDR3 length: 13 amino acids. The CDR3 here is CAIVPALTDEQFF. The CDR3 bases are TGTGCCATCGTCCCAGCGTTGACCGATGAGCAGTTCTTC.

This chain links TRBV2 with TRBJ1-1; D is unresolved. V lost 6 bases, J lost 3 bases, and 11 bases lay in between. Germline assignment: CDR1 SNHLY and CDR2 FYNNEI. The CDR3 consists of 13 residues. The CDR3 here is CASRRAQYTEAFF. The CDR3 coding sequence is TGTGCCAGCAGAAGGGCGCAGTACACTGAAGCTTTCTTT.

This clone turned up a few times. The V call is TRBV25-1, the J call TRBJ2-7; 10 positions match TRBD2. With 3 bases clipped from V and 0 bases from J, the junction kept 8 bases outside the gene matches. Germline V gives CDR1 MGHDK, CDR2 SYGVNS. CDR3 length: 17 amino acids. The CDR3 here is CASSDLPGTSDSYEQYF. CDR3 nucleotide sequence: TGTGCCAGCAGTGACCTCCCCGGGACTAGCGACTCCTACGAGCAGTACTTC.

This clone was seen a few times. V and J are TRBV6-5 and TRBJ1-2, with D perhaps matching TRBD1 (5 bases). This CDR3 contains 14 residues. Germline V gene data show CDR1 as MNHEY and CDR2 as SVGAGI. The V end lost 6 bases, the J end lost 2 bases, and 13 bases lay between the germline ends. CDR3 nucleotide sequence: TGTGCCAGCAGCCAAACAGGTTCCAACTATGGCTACACCTTC. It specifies CASSQTGSNYGYTF.

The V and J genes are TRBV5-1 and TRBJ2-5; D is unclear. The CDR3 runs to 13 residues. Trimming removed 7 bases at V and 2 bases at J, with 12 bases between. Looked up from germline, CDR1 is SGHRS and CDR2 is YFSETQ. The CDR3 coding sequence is TGCGCCAGCCGAGTTCTACCGCAAGAGACCCAGTACTTC. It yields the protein CASRVLPQETQYF. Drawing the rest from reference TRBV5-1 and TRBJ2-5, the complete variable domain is KAGVTQTPRYLIKTRGQQVTLSCSPISGHRSVSWYQQTPGQGLQFLFEYFSETQRNKGNFPGRFSGRQFSNSRSEMNVSTLELGDSALYLCASRVLPQETQYFGPGTRLLVL.

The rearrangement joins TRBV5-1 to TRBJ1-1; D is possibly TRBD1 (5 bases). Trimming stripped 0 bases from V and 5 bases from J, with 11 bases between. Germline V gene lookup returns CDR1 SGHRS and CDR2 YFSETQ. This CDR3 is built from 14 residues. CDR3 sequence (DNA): TGCGCCAGCAGCTTGGAGGCAGGGCGGACTGAAGCTTTCTTT. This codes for CASSLEAGRTEAFF.

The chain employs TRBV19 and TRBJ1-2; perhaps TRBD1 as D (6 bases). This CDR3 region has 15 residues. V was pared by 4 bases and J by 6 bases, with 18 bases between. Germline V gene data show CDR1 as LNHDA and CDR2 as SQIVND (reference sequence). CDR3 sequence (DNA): TGTGCCAGTAGTAAGACAGGACAACCCTTTAATGGCTACACCTTC. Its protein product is CASSKTGQPFNGYTF.

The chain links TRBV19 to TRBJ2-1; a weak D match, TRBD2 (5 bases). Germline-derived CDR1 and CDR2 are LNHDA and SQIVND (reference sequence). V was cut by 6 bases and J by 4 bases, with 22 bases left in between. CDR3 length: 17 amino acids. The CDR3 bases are TGTGCCAGTAGCCCGGGCCGAGGGAGAGAGCCATACAATGAGCAGTTCTTC. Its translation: CASSPGRGREPYNEQFF.

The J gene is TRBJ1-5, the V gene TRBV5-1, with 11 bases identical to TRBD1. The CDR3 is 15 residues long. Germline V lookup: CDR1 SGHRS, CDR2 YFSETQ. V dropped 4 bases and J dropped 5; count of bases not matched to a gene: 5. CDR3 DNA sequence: TGCGCCAGCAGCCCCTGGACAGGGGGCGATCAGCCCCAGCATTTT. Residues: CASSPWTGGDQPQHF.

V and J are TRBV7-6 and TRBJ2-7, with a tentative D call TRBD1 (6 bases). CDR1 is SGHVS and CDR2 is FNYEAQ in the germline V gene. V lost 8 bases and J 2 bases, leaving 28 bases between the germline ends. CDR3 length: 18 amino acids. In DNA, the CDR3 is TGTGCCAGCCTACCGGACAGCACGAGAGAGGTCCAAACCTACGAGCAGTACTTC. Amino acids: CASLPDSTREVQTYEQYF.

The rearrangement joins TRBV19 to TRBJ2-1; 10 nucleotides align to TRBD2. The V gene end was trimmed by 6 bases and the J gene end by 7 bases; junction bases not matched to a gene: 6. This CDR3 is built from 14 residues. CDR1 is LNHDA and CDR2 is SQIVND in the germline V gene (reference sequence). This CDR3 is CASRPGLALNEQFF. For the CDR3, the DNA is TGTGCCAGTAGACCGGGACTAGCGCTTAATGAGCAGTTCTTC.

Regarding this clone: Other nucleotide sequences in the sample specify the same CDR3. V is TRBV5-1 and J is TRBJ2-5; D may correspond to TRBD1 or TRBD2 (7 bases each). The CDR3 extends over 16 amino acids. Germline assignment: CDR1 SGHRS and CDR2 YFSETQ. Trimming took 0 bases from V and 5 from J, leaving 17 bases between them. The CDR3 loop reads CASSLERQGGRETQYF. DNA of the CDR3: TGCGCCAGCAGCTTGGAACGGCAGGGGGGGCGGGAGACCCAGTACTTC.

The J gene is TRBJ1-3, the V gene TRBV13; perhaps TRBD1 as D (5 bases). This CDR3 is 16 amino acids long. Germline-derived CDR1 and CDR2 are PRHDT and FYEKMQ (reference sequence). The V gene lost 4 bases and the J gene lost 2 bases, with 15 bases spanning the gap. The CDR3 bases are TGTGCCAGCAGCTCAAATGCCGGGACGGCTGGAAACACCATATATTTT. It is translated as CASSSNAGTAGNTIYF.

The CDR3 DNA is TGTGCCAGTAGTTCACGGACTAGCGGGAGAGGGGATACGCAGTATTTT. Protein: CASSSRTSGRGDTQYF. This rearrangement joins TRBV19 to TRBJ2-3, with 13 positions matching TRBD2. The J segment lost 6 bases and the V segment lost 5 bases, leaving 8 bases of the junction unmatched. The CDR3 loop spans 16 amino acids. CDR1 LNHDA and CDR2 SQIVND come from the germline V gene (reference sequence).

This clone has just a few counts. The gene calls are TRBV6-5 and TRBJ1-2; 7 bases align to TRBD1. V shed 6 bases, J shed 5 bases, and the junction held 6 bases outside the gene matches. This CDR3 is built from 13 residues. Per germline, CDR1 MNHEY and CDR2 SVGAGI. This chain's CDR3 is CASSRDSPYGYTF. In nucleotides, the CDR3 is TGTGCCAGCAGCCGGGACAGCCCATATGGCTACACCTTC.

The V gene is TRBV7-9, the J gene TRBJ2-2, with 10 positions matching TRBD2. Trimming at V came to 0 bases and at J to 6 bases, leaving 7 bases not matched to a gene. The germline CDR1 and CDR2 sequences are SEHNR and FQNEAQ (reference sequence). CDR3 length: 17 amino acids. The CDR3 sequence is CASSLASGRAGSGELFF. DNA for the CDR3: TGTGCCAGCAGCTTAGCGAGCGGGAGGGCCGGGTCCGGGGAGCTGTTTTTT.

CDR3 DNA sequence: TGTGCCAGCACACAGGGAGGTGGGAACACTGAAGCTTTCTTT. It codes for CASTQGGGNTEAFF. The chain employs TRBV28 and TRBJ1-1; a weak D match, TRBD1 (6 bases). Trimming pared 7 bases from V and 1 base from J, leaving 13 bases between. CDR3 length: 14 residues. Germline CDR1 reads MDHEN; CDR2 reads SYDVKM.

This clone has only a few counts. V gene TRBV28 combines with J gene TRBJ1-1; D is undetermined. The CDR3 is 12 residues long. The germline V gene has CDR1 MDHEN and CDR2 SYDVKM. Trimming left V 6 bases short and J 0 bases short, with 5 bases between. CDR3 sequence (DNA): TGTGCCAGCAGAACCATGAACACTGAAGCTTTCTTT. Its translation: CASRTMNTEAFF.

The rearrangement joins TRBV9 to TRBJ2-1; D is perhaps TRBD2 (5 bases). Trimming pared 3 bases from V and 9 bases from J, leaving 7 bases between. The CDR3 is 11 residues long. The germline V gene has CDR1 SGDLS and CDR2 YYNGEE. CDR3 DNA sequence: TGTGCCAGCAGCGGTGGAGGTGAGCAGTTCTTC. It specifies CASSGGGEQFF.

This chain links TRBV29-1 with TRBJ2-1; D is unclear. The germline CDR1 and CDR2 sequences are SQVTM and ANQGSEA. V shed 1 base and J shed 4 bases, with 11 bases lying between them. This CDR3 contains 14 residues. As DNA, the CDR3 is TGCAGCGTTGAAGCTTGGGCCAAATACAATGAGCAGTTCTTC. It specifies CSVEAWAKYNEQFF.

CDR3 DNA sequence: TGCGCCAGCAGCTTGCAGAATAACAATGAGCAGTTCTTC. Its translation is CASSLQNNNEQFF. The chain carries TRBV5-1 and TRBJ2-1; D is unresolved. The germline V gene has CDR1 SGHRS and CDR2 YFSETQ. The CDR3 contains 13 residues. The germline V and J ends were trimmed by 1 base and 5 bases, with 7 bases remaining between them.

This CDR3 is CASSKRDAKNIQYF. The CDR3 bases are TGTGCCAGTAGTAAGCGGGATGCCAAAAACATTCAGTACTTC. V is TRBV19 and J is TRBJ2-4; 7 nucleotides agree with TRBD2. The CDR3 runs to 14 residues. The germline V gene has CDR1 LNHDA and CDR2 SQIVND (reference sequence). With 4 bases clipped from V and 1 base from J, the junction kept 1 base outside the gene matches.

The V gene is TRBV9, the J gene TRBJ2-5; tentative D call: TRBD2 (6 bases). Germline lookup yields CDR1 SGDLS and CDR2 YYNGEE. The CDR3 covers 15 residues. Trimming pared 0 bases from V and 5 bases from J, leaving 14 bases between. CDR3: CASSVGRAGGETQYF. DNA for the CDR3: TGTGCCAGCAGCGTAGGCAGGGCTGGAGGGGAGACCCAGTACTTC.

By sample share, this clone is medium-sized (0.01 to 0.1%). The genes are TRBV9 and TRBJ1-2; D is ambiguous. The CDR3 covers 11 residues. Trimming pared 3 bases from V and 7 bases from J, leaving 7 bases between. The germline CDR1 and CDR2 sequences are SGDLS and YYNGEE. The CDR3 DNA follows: TGTGCCAGCAGCGACGCCTTTGGCTACACCTTC. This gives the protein CASSDAFGYTF.

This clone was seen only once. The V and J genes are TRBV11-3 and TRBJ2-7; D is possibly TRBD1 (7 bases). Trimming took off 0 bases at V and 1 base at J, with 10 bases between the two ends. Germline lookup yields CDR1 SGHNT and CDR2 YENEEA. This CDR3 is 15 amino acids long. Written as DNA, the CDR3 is TGTGCCAGCAGCTTAGAACAGGGGACTTCCTACGAGCAGTACTTC. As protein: CASSLEQGTSYEQYF.

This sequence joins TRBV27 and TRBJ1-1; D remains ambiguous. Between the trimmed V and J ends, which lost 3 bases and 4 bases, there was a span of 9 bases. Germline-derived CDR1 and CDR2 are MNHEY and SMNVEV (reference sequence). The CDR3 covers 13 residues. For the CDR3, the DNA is TGTGCCAGCAGTTTTGGCCCTCTCACTGAAGCTTTCTTT. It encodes CASSFGPLTEAFF.

As DNA, the CDR3 is TGTGCCAGCAGAACTAGGGGTTGGGGTGGCACTGAAGCTTTCTTT. The encoded protein is CASRTRGWGGTEAFF. This rearrangement joins TRBV2 to TRBJ1-1, with D maybe TRBD1 (5 bases). The CDR3 has 15 residues. V shed 6 bases and J shed 4 bases, with 18 bases lying between them. Germline V gene sequence: CDR1 SNHLY, CDR2 FYNNEI.